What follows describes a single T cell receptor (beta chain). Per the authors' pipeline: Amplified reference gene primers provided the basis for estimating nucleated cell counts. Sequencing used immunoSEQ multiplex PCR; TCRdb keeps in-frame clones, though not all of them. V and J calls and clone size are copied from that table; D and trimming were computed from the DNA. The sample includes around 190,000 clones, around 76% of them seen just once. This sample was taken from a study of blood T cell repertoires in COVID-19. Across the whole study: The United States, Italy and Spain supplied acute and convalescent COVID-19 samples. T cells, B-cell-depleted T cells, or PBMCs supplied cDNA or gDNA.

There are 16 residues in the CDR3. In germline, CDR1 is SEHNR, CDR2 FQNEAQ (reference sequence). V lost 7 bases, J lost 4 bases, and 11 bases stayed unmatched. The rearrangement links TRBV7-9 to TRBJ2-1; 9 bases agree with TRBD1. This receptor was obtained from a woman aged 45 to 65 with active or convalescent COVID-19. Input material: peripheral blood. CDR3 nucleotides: TGTGCCAGCACCGGGACAGGGCATCGAGATTACAATGAGCAGTTCTTC. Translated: CASTGTGHRDYNEQFF.